One sample yielded the 19 T cell receptor beta chains listed below, sequenced in a study of Ad26.COV2.S vaccination and SARS-CoV-2 variants. Treatment: about 20 received Ad26.COV2.S at low or high dose, single or two shots; a few received placebo; per-sample allocation not given. The investigators took samples on day 63 after the first vaccine or placebo injection. Sequencing used immunoSEQ multiplex PCR; TCRdb keeps in-frame clones, though not all of them. The sample includes about 480,000 clones, approximately 90% of them seen just once. The input for sequencing was peripheral blood, taken in a trial of Ad26.COV2.S vaccine versus placebo. These receptors all stem from a person aged 18-60 years who received the Ad26.COV2.S COVID-19 vaccine or a placebo.

The V call is TRBV9, the J call TRBJ2-3, with 11 bases identical to TRBD2. J was trimmed by 2 bases and V by 2 bases; bases with no gene match: 4. The CDR3 loop spans 16 amino acids. Germline CDR1 reads SGDLS; CDR2 reads YYNGEE. The CDR3 region is CASSVSGRGPTDTQYF. CDR3 DNA: TGTGCCAGCAGCGTTAGCGGGAGGGGGCCCACAGATACGCAGTATTTT.

This sequence joins TRBV9 and TRBJ2-3, with 12 bases aligning to TRBD2. CDR3 length: 16 residues. V lost 4 bases, J lost 1 base, and 4 bases stayed unmatched. The germline V gene has CDR1 SGDLS and CDR2 YYNGEE. In DNA, the CDR3 is TGTGCCAGCAGCTCCCGACTAGCGGGAGGCACAGATACGCAGTATTTT. Translating it yields CASSSRLAGGTDTQYF.

The rearrangement links TRBV2 to TRBJ2-7; maybe TRBD2 (6 bases). Trimming shortened V by 4 bases and J by 6 bases, and 16 bases separated the two germline ends. Germline V gene data show CDR1 as SNHLY and CDR2 as FYNNEI. The CDR3 consists of 14 residues. Here the CDR3 reads CASSVGGNGREQYF. CDR3 DNA sequence: TGTGCCAGCAGTGTCGGGGGTAATGGGCGCGAGCAGTACTTC.

This clone showed up just once. The rearrangement links TRBV5-1 to TRBJ2-1; tentative D call: TRBD2 (6 bases). CDR1 is SGHRS and CDR2 is YFSETQ in the germline V gene. V lost 7 bases to trimming and J lost 2 bases, with 16 bases between them. The CDR3 spans 15 residues. The CDR3 sequence is CASSFDGGTYNEQFF. CDR3 sequence (DNA): TGCGCCAGCTCTTTCGACGGGGGAACCTACAATGAGCAGTTCTTC.

The chain links TRBV27 to TRBJ2-2, with a weak D call TRBD2 (6 bases). V dropped 7 bases and J dropped 5 bases, with 20 bases sitting between them. This CDR3 comprises 16 residues. Germline values: CDR1 MNHEY, CDR2 SMNVEV (reference sequence). The CDR3 DNA reads as TGTGCCAGCAAGGTGCGCCGCGGGACCCTGACCGGGGAGCTGTTTTTT. Translating it yields CASKVRRGTLTGELFF.

This chain uses TRBV3-1 (or the pseudogene TRBV3-2) with TRBJ2-3, with TRBD1 identical over 9 bases. Trimming removed 2 bases from V and 2 bases from J; junction bases left unmatched: 8. The CDR3 runs 17 residues. The germline V gene encodes CDR1 LGHDT and CDR2 YNNKEL (reference sequence). CDR3: CASSQLRQGGFTDTQYF. In nucleotides, the CDR3 is TGTGCCAGCAGCCAATTACGACAGGGGGGCTTCACAGATACGCAGTATTTT.

This clone was counted a single time. This rearrangement joins TRBV11-2 to TRBJ2-1, with a possible D match to TRBD2 (6 bases). V lost 6 bases and J lost 8, with 20 bases in between. This CDR3 is 15 amino acids long. CDR1 is SGHAT, CDR2 FQNNGV, per germline. The CDR3 nucleotides are TGTGCCAGCAGTTACCTATTCGGGAGAGGGGATGAGCAGTTCTTC. Protein product: CASSYLFGRGDEQFF. The full variable domain, with the rest looked up from reference TRBV11-2 and TRBJ2-1, is EAGVAQSPRYKIIEKRQSVAFWCNPISGHATLYWYQQILGQGPKLLIQFQNNGVVDDSQLPKDRFSAERLKGVDSTLKIQPAKLEDSAVYLCASSYLFGRGDEQFFGPGTRLTVL.

Turning to this clone: Other DNA sequences in the sample encode the same CDR3. J is TRBJ1-2 and V is TRBV28, with D possibly TRBD1 on 5 matching bases. V lost 5 bases and J lost 4, with 11 bases in between. The V gene's germline CDR1 is MDHEN and CDR2 SYDVKM. The length of the CDR3 is 13 residues. This CDR3 reads CASSPPGAYGYTF. CDR3 nucleotides: TGTGCCAGCAGTCCCCCCGGGGCCTATGGCTACACCTTC.

The chain has TRBV6-6 and TRBJ1-1; D is ambiguous. Trimming left V 6 bases short and J 4 bases short, with 15 bases between. The germline V gene has CDR1 MNHNY and CDR2 SVGAGI (reference sequence). This CDR3 spans 14 amino acids. CDR3 in DNA: TGTGCCAGCAGCCCCCCTTTTGTGGGCACTGAAGCTTTCTTT. It codes for CASSPPFVGTEAFF.

The rearrangement uses TRBV19 and TRBJ2-1; possibly TRBD2 for D (6 bases). Between the trimmed V and J ends, which lost 5 bases and 0 bases, there was a span of 14 bases. The germline CDR1 and CDR2 sequences are LNHDA and SQIVND (reference sequence). CDR3 length equals 16 residues. CDR3 bases: TGTGCCAGTAGTCCTCTCTCCGGGAGCTCCTACAATGAGCAGTTCTTC. This sequence encodes CASSPLSGSSYNEQFF.

The gene calls are TRBV6-5 and TRBJ2-1; unclear D gene. Germline V gene data show CDR1 as MNHEY and CDR2 as SVGAGI. The length of the CDR3 is 12 residues. The ends were cut back, 6 bases at V and 2 bases at J, with 5 bases in the middle. CDR3 region: CASRSTYNEQFF. CDR3 nucleotides: TGTGCCAGCAGATCGACCTACAATGAGCAGTTCTTC.

J is TRBJ2-1 and V is TRBV3-1 (or the pseudogene TRBV3-2); 9 positions match TRBD2. The CDR3 sequence is 13 residues long. The germline V gene has CDR1 LGHDT and CDR2 YNNKEL (reference sequence). With 5 bases clipped from V and 9 bases from J, the junction kept 5 bases outside the gene matches. Here the CDR3 reads CASSGTSLLEQFF. In DNA form, the CDR3 reads TGTGCCAGCAGCGGGACTAGCCTTCTTGAGCAGTTCTTC.

The genes are TRBV7-9 and TRBJ2-5, with 8 bases identical to TRBD2. Germline V lookup: CDR1 SEHNR, CDR2 FQNEAQ (reference sequence). V was clipped by 1 base and J by 4 bases; unmatched bases: 8. This CDR3 spans 16 amino acids. The CDR3 sequence is CASSLGSAGVRETQYF. Written as DNA, the CDR3 is TGTGCCAGCAGCTTAGGCTCAGCGGGAGTTAGAGAGACCCAGTACTTC. Filled out from reference TRBV7-9 and TRBJ2-5, the complete variable domain reads DTGVSQNPRHKITKRGQNVTFRCDPISEHNRLYWYRQTLGQGPEFLTYFQNEAQLEKSRLLSDRFSAERPKGSFSTLEIQRTEQGDSAMYLCASSLGSAGVRETQYFGPGTRLLVL.

The V call is TRBV11-3, the J call TRBJ1-2; weak D call: TRBD1 (5 bases). The CDR3 loop spans 16 amino acids. V lost 4 bases and J lost 4, with 19 bases in between. Germline CDR1 is SGHNT and CDR2 is YENEEA. This chain's CDR3 is CASSSGRQPCGYGYTF. CDR3 in DNA: TGTGCCAGCAGCTCAGGGAGGCAACCCTGTGGCTATGGCTACACCTTC.

V gene TRBV11-2 combines with J gene TRBJ2-1; 10 bases line up with TRBD2. The junction had 10 bases not matched to a gene; V was cut back by 7 bases and J by 10 bases. This CDR3 spans 14 amino acids. Germline-derived CDR1 and CDR2 are SGHAT and FQNNGV. DNA for the CDR3: TGTGCCAGCACCATAGCGGGAGGTACTAACGAGCAGTTCTTC. Amino acid sequence: CASTIAGGTNEQFF. Together with reference TRBV11-2 and TRBJ2-1, the CDR3 gives the full variable domain: EAGVAQSPRYKIIEKRQSVAFWCNPISGHATLYWYQQILGQGPKLLIQFQNNGVVDDSQLPKDRFSAERLKGVDSTLKIQPAKLEDSAVYLCASTIAGGTNEQFFGPGTRLTVL.

V and J are TRBV29-1 and TRBJ1-1, with 7 bases lining up with TRBD1. The germline V gene has CDR1 SQVTM and CDR2 ANQGSEA. The length of the CDR3 is 13 residues. Germline trimming cut 4 bases from V and 8 bases from J; bases unmatched to any gene: 10. CDR3 amino acids: CSVGKGARGEAFF. As DNA, the CDR3 is TGCAGCGTTGGAAAAGGGGCCAGGGGGGAAGCTTTCTTT.

This clone was recorded once. The rearrangement uses TRBV5-1 and TRBJ1-6, with D possibly TRBD1 on 6 matching bases. Germline V gives CDR1 SGHRS, CDR2 YFSETQ. The CDR3 contains 18 residues. V was clipped by 0 bases and J by 0 bases, with 13 bases between them. The CDR3 spells CASSLERGASSYNSPLHF. The CDR3 region has the DNA TGCGCCAGCAGCTTGGAGCGGGGGGCGAGCTCCTATAATTCACCCCTCCACTTT.

This clone was seen a few times. The V and J genes are TRBV10-3 and TRBJ1-2, with D unclear. CDR1 ENHRY and CDR2 SYGVKD come from the germline V gene. The V end lost 3 bases, the J end lost 7 bases, and 12 bases lay between the germline ends. This CDR3 has 13 residues. CDR3 residues: CAISEGGPLGYTF. The DNA for the CDR3 is TGTGCCATCAGTGAAGGTGGTCCTCTTGGCTACACCTTC.

In its sample, this clone was seen once. The V call is TRBV7-3, the J call TRBJ2-2, with D hard to call. The CDR3 length is 14 residues. Trimming removed 5 bases at V and 2 bases at J, with 9 bases between. Germline loops: CDR1 SGHTA, CDR2 FQGTGA. CDR3 DNA sequence: TGTGCCAGCAGCACCACAGTCAACACCGGGGAGCTGTTTTTT. Its translation: CASSTTVNTGELFF. Full variable domain (rest looked up from reference TRBV7-3 and TRBJ2-2): GAGVSQTPSNKVTEKGKYVELRCDPISGHTALYWYRQSLGQGPEFLIYFQGTGAADDSGLPNDRFFAVRPEGSVSTLKIQRTERGDSAVYLCASSTTVNTGELFFGEGSRLTVL.